These 27 T cell receptor beta chains were all obtained from the same sample, sequenced in a study of blood T cell repertoires in COVID-19. The protocol was immunoSEQ multiplex PCR, while the TCRdb copy is restricted to in-frame clones and leaves out a portion. This sample has around 180,000 clones, with 65% to 90% found just once. Sequencing input: peripheral blood. The source is a human donor in a cohort sampled during active COVID-19.

This chain links TRBV19 with TRBJ1-2; the match to TRBD1 covers 7 bases. V was clipped by 6 bases and J by 2 bases; unmatched bases: 6. Germline V gene sequence: CDR1 LNHDA, CDR2 SQIVND (reference sequence). CDR3 length equals 14 residues. The CDR3 nucleotides are TGTGCCAGTAGCCCAGGGGGGCCCAACTATGGCTACACCTTC. The encoded protein is CASSPGGPNYGYTF.

The chain combines TRBV5-6 with TRBJ2-5; TRBD2 is a possible D gene (6 bases). V lost 5 bases and J lost 4, with 15 bases in between. The CDR3 contains 14 residues. Germline CDR1 and CDR2: SGHDT and YYEEEE. The CDR3 sequence: CASSSAVGGETQYF. The CDR3 DNA is TGTGCCAGCAGTTCCGCGGTGGGGGGAGAGACCCAGTACTTC.

The V call is TRBV7-3, the J call TRBJ1-5, with TRBD1 as a possible D gene (5 bases). CDR1 SGHTA and CDR2 FQGTGA come from the germline V gene. The length of the CDR3 is 15 residues. The V end was cut by 5 bases, the J end by 0 bases, with 11 bases between. The CDR3, as DNA: TGTGCCAGCAGCCCGACAGTGTATAGCAATCAGCCCCAGCATTTT. Protein: CASSPTVYSNQPQHF.

V and J are TRBV7-8 and TRBJ2-5; 8 nucleotides align to TRBD1. The germline gives CDR1 SGHVS, CDR2 FQNEAQ. Trimming took 4 bases from V and 6 from J; bases not matched to a gene: 4. The CDR3 is made up of 13 amino acids. The CDR3 protein is CASSSGQGQTQYF. CDR3 coding DNA: TGTGCCAGCAGCTCCGGACAGGGACAGACCCAGTACTTC. Complete variable domain (other parts from reference TRBV7-8 and TRBJ2-5): GAGVSQSPRYKVAKRGQDVALRCDPISGHVSLFWYQQALGQGPEFLTYFQNEAQLDKSGLPSDRFFAERPEGSVSTLKIQRTQQEDSAVYLCASSSGQGQTQYFGPGTRLLVL.

The chain employs TRBV5-6 and TRBJ2-7, with 10 bases matching TRBD2. J gave up 5 bases and V 4 bases, and 9 bases lay outside the gene matches. Germline V gives CDR1 SGHDT, CDR2 YYEEEE. The CDR3 runs to 15 residues. The CDR3, as DNA: TGTGCCAGCAGCCGATATACTAGCGGGGCGGACGAGCAGTACTTC. This gives the protein CASSRYTSGADEQYF.

The chain is built from TRBV2 and TRBJ1-2, with D hard to call. V was shortened by 7 bases and J by 4 bases, with 16 bases between the two germline ends. Germline V lookup: CDR1 SNHLY, CDR2 FYNNEI. The CDR3 has 14 residues. The CDR3 coding sequence is TGTGCCAGCATTCCCGTAGCCAGAACCTATGGCTACACCTTC. Protein product: CASIPVARTYGYTF.

The V gene is TRBV5-6, the J gene TRBJ2-7; 9 bases align to TRBD1. V was clipped by 4 bases and J by 0 bases; unmatched bases: 8. The germline CDR1 and CDR2 sequences are SGHDT and YYEEEE. The CDR3 contains 16 residues. The chain's CDR3 is CASSPVTGGISYEQYF. CDR3 in DNA: TGTGCCAGCAGCCCGGTGACAGGGGGAATCTCCTACGAGCAGTACTTC.

The V gene is TRBV7-3, the J gene TRBJ2-3, with 8 nucleotides matching TRBD1. V was clipped by 4 bases and J by 4 bases; unmatched bases: 4. The CDR3 is made up of 14 amino acids. Germline V lookup: CDR1 SGHTA, CDR2 FQGTGA. CDR3 in DNA: TGTGCCAGCAGCTCAACAGGGGGATCAGATACGCAGTATTTT. Translating it yields CASSSTGGSDTQYF.

The V and J genes are TRBV2 and TRBJ2-7, with 10 bases matching TRBD2. Germline CDR1 SNHLY, CDR2 FYNNEI. V was pared by 6 bases and J by 2 bases, with 10 bases of the junction left unmatched. CDR3 length: 16 amino acids. The CDR3 nucleotides are TGTGCCAGCAGGGGGGGACTAGCGCTTAGTCCCTACGAGCAGTACTTC. Its protein product is CASRGGLALSPYEQYF.

Many counts were recorded for this clone. The J gene is TRBJ2-7, the V gene TRBV7-3; TRBD2 is a possible D gene (6 bases). CDR1 and CDR2 (germline): SGHTA, FQGTGA. The V and J ends lost 0 bases and 2 bases respectively, with 11 bases between them. The CDR3 loop spans 15 amino acids. The DNA for the CDR3 is TGTGCCAGCAGCTTAACTGCGGGGATCGCCTACGAGCAGTACTTC. This encodes CASSLTAGIAYEQYF. Filled out from reference TRBV7-3 and TRBJ2-7, the complete variable domain reads GAGVSQTPSNKVTEKGKYVELRCDPISGHTALYWYRQSLGQGPEFLIYFQGTGAADDSGLPNDRFFAVRPEGSVSTLKIQRTERGDSAVYLCASSLTAGIAYEQYFGPGTRLTVT.

V usage is TRBV6-5 and J usage is TRBJ2-7; D may be TRBD2 (5 bases). V lost 5 bases to trimming and J lost 4 bases, with 12 bases between them. The CDR3 totals 13 residues. From germline, CDR1 is MNHEY and CDR2 SVGAGI. Here the CDR3 reads CASSTLREYEQYF. The DNA of the CDR3 is TGTGCCAGCAGTACCTTACGGGAATACGAGCAGTACTTC.

The chain recombines TRBV19 with TRBJ2-7, with 7 bases fitting TRBD1. The CDR3 is made up of 16 amino acids. The junction had 10 bases not matched to a gene; V was cut back by 3 bases and J by 2 bases. CDR1 and CDR2 from the germline V gene are LNHDA and SQIVND (reference sequence). The CDR3 nucleotides read TGTGCCAGTAGTATCGGCAGGGGGAGCACGGCCTACGAGCAGTACTTC. This codes for CASSIGRGSTAYEQYF.

The rearrangement links TRBV7-3 to TRBJ2-3, with D uncertain. Germline V gives CDR1 SGHTA, CDR2 FQGTGA. V was pared by 5 bases and J by 0 bases, with 6 bases between. The CDR3 runs to 13 residues. The chain's CDR3 is CASSKTSTDTQYF. In DNA, the CDR3 is TGTGCCAGCAGCAAAACTAGCACAGATACGCAGTATTTT.

This clone was observed once. The V gene is TRBV10-2, the J gene TRBJ1-2; 10 nucleotides align to TRBD1. With V trimmed by 3 bases and J by 6 bases, 4 bases remained unmatched. The CDR3 is made up of 14 amino acids. Germline loops: CDR1 WSHSY, CDR2 SAAADI. CDR3 DNA: TGCGCCAGCAGTGATCTTGGGACAGGGGATGGCTACACCTTC. Protein product: CASSDLGTGDGYTF.

This chain connects TRBV9 to TRBJ2-5; TRBD1 is a possible D gene (6 bases). The J call may be faulty, since TRBJ2-7 better matches the DNA end. This CDR3 spans 14 amino acids. Germline V lookup: CDR1 SGDLS, CDR2 YYNGEE. CDR3 sequence (DNA): TGTGCCAGCAGCGTAGGTGGACAGTCCGACGAGCAGTACTTC. Translation gives CASSVGGQSDEQYF.

The chain combines TRBV19 with TRBJ2-7, with 7 bases that match TRBD1. Germline V lookup: CDR1 LNHDA, CDR2 SQIVND (reference sequence). The V segment lost 3 bases and the J segment 2 bases; nucleotides outside the gene matches: 7. CDR3 length: 15 amino acids. CDR3 bases: TGTGCCAGTAGTATCCCGACAGGGAATCCCTACGAGCAGTACTTC. Translation gives CASSIPTGNPYEQYF.

This clone occurred a few times. CDR3 region: CSASRDRGVKLFF. The CDR3, as DNA: TGCAGTGCTAGTAGGGACAGGGGCGTTAAACTGTTTTTT. The chain couples TRBV20-1 to TRBJ1-4; 10 positions agree with TRBD1. This CDR3 comprises 13 residues. Trimming took 3 bases from V and 11 from J; bases not matched to a gene: 6. From germline, CDR1 is DFQATT and CDR2 SNEGSKA (reference sequence).

The chain couples TRBV4-2 to TRBJ2-1, with TRBD2 matching 8 bases. J lost 1 base, V lost 11 bases, and 13 bases had no gene match. The CDR3 covers 16 residues. Per germline, CDR1 LGHNA and CDR2 YNFKEQ. The CDR3 here is CASKGLAGLSYNEQFF. In nucleotides, the CDR3 is TGTGCCTCAAAGGGGCTAGCGGGCCTATCCTACAATGAGCAGTTCTTC.

For the CDR3, the DNA is TGTGCCACCAGTGATCTCCACGAGCAGTACTTC. Translated, it gives CATSDLHEQYF. The chain links TRBV24-1 to TRBJ2-7, with D unresolved. V lost 3 bases, J lost 5 bases, and 4 bases lay in between. This CDR3 is 11 amino acids long. The germline CDR1 and CDR2 sequences are KGHDR and SFDVKD.

This chain uses TRBV2 with TRBJ1-3; unclear D gene. Trimming left V 2 bases short and J 1 base short, with 3 bases between. Per the germline V gene, CDR1 is SNHLY and CDR2 is FYNNEI. The CDR3 consists of 13 residues. DNA for the CDR3: TGTGCCAGCAGTGAAACATCTGGAAACACCATATATTTT. It is translated as CASSETSGNTIYF.

In this sample, this clone turned up once. The V call is TRBV2, the J call TRBJ2-6; TRBD1 agrees at 7 bases. The V and J ends lost 10 bases and 1 base, in that order; junction bases with no gene match: 10. CDR1 SNHLY and CDR2 FYNNEI come from the germline V gene. The CDR3 sequence is 16 residues long. CDR3 nucleotide sequence: TGTGCCACCCGCCGGGACAGCGAGTCTGGGGCCAACGTCCTGACTTTC. This sequence encodes CATRRDSESGANVLTF.

V gene TRBV7-9 combines with J gene TRBJ2-7; maybe TRBD1 (5 bases). Germline values: CDR1 SEHNR, CDR2 FQNEAQ (reference sequence). The V and J ends lost 5 bases and 4 bases respectively, with 12 bases between them. The CDR3 has 13 amino acids. Here the CDR3 reads CASSPGWIYEQYF. The CDR3 DNA reads TGTGCCAGCAGCCCAGGGTGGATTTACGAGCAGTACTTC.

The genes are TRBV7-3 and TRBJ2-2; 10 bases line up with TRBD1. This CDR3 contains 16 residues. The J segment lost 4 bases and the V segment lost 5 bases, leaving 7 bases of the junction unmatched. Germline assignment: CDR1 SGHTA and CDR2 FQGTGA. Written as DNA, the CDR3 is TGTGCCAGCAGCCCAAAGGGACAGGGGTTCACCGGGGAGCTGTTTTTT. Its translation: CASSPKGQGFTGELFF.

The chain has TRBV7-3 and TRBJ2-7; 8 bases fit TRBD2. Germline CDR1 reads SGHTA; CDR2 reads FQGTGA. Trimming cost V 2 bases and J 6 bases; bases outside gene matches: 9. The CDR3 runs to 15 residues. The CDR3 protein is CASSLGLAGPLEQYF. For the CDR3, the DNA is TGTGCCAGCAGCTTAGGGCTAGCGGGCCCTCTCGAGCAGTACTTC.

This sequence joins TRBV18 and TRBJ2-7, with TRBD1 matching over 9 bases. J was trimmed by 4 bases and V by 3 bases; bases with no gene match: 4. Germline assignment: CDR1 KGHSH and CDR2 LQKENI. The CDR3 has 14 residues. The CDR3 loop is CASSPGQGTYEQYF. In nucleotides, the CDR3 is TGTGCCAGCTCACCGGGACAGGGAACGTACGAGCAGTACTTC.

This clone was recorded a few times. The chain uses TRBV10-3 and TRBJ1-6; TRBD1 is a possible D gene (5 bases). V lost 8 bases, J lost 7 bases, and 15 bases lay in between. The germline V gene has CDR1 ENHRY and CDR2 SYGVKD. CDR3 length: 14 residues. Here the CDR3 DNA reads TGTGCCATCGGCCCGGGACTCGGAAATTCACCCCTCCACTTT. It codes for CAIGPGLGNSPLHF.

In DNA, the CDR3 is TGTGCCAGTATACACCGGGGGGACGGCACCGGGGAGCTGTTTTTT. Translation gives CASIHRGDGTGELFF. The genes are TRBV19 and TRBJ2-2; 7 nucleotides line up with TRBD2. The V and J ends lost 7 bases and 4 bases, in that order; junction bases with no gene match: 9. Germline CDR1 LNHDA, CDR2 SQIVND (reference sequence). There are 15 residues in the CDR3.